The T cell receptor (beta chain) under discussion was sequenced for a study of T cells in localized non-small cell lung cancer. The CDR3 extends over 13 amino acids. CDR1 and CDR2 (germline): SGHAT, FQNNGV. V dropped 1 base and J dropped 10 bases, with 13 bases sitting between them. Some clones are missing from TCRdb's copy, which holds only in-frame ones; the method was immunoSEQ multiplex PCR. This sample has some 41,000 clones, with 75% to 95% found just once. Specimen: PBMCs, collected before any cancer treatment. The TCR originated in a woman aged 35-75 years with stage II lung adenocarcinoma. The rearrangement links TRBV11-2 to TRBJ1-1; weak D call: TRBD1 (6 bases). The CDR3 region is CASSLGGALGAFF. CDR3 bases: TGTGCCAGCAGCTTAGGGGGGGCGCTAGGAGCTTTCTTT. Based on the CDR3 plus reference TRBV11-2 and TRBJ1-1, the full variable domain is EAGVAQSPRYKIIEKRQSVAFWCNPISGHATLYWYQQILGQGPKLLIQFQNNGVVDDSQLPKDRFSAERLKGVDSTLKIQPAKLEDSAVYLCASSLGGALGAFFGQGTRLTVV.